Listed here are 2 T cell receptor beta chains from one sample, sequenced in a study of T cell repertoires in ileal Crohn's disease (dated by TCRdb to about 2019). The method behind the library was the immunoSEQ multiplex PCR assay. What TCRdb holds here is the immuneACCESS table cut down to in-frame rearrangements. Part of the clones is not present; checked against another copy, under half of the missing clones reflect an unresolved V gene, and the others are unexplained. The sample table contains about 8,200 clones; only one count was recorded for 95% to 96% of them. The ten largest clones add up to approximately 0.2% of the sample. The specimen was ileal tissue. The receptors stem from an adult with Crohn's disease.

The chain links TRBV28 to TRBJ1-6, with 9 bases matching TRBD1. This CDR3 has 14 residues. Germline V gene lookup returns CDR1 MDHEN and CDR2 SYDVKM. J was trimmed by 9 bases and V by 6 bases; bases with no gene match: 6. The CDR3 nucleotides read TGTGCCAGCAGCGGGACAGGGTTTGGTTCACCCCTCCACTTT. This gives the protein CASSGTGFGSPLHF.

V and J are TRBV28 and TRBJ1-6; 9 bases align to TRBD1. The CDR3 loop spans 17 amino acids. V lost 6 bases and J lost 0; bases outside the gene matches: 6. Germline V gene data show CDR1 as MDHEN and CDR2 as SYDVKM. The CDR3 sequence: CASSLGQGSSYNSPLHF. The CDR3 DNA reads as TGTGCCAGCAGCTTGGGACAGGGAAGCTCCTATAATTCACCCCTCCACTTT.